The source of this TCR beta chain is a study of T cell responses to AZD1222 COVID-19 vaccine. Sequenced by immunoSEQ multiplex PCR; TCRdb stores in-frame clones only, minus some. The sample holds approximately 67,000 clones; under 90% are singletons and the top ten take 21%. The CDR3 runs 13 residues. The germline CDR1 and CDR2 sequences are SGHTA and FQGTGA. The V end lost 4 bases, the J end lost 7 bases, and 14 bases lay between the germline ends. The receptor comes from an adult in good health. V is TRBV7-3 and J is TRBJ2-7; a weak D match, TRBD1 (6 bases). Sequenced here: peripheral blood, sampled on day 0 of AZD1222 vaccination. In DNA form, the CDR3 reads TGTGCCAGCAGCTCGACATTAACAGGGGAGCAGTACTTC. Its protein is CASSSTLTGEQYF.